This entry lists 22 T cell receptor beta chains sequenced from one sample in a study of CD8+ T cells in alopecia areata. Extracted RNA was reverse transcribed, and the resulting cDNA served as sequencing template. Sequencing used immunoSEQ multiplex PCR; TCRdb keeps in-frame clones, though not all of them. The sample contains under 150,000 clones, less than 70% of which appear only once. Treatment: oral pan-JAK inhibitor, 5-10 mg twice daily. The source material was CD4+ T cells sorted from blood, sampled at week 24, from a patient treated with tofacitinib. The receptor set was obtained from a human donor with alopecia areata.

In DNA, the CDR3 is TGTGCCAGCGGATTTTGGACTAGCCCTGAGCAGTTCTTC. Protein product: CASGFWTSPEQFF. V usage is TRBV7-9 and J usage is TRBJ2-1, with 8 positions matching TRBD2. Trimming removed 8 bases from V and 9 bases from J; junction bases left unmatched: 9. CDR1 SEHNR and CDR2 FQNEAQ come from the germline V gene (reference sequence). This CDR3 is 13 amino acids long.

The rearrangement uses TRBV29-1 and TRBJ2-1; D remains ambiguous. This CDR3 contains 11 residues. V was pared by 7 bases and J by 8 bases, with 12 bases between. CDR1 is SQVTM, CDR2 ANQGSEA, per germline. This chain's CDR3 is CSGGDTDEQFF. CDR3 in DNA: TGCAGCGGGGGTGACACGGATGAGCAGTTCTTC.

The genes are TRBV7-9 and TRBJ2-3; TRBD1 aligns across 10 bases. In germline, CDR1 is SEHNR, CDR2 FQNEAQ (reference sequence). V was clipped by 4 bases and J by 1 base; unmatched bases: 8. The CDR3 is 17 amino acids. In DNA form, the CDR3 reads TGTGCCAGCAGCTCCGGGACAGGGGCCACCCGCACAGATACGCAGTATTTT. This encodes CASSSGTGATRTDTQYF.

This chain uses TRBV30 with TRBJ1-1, with 10 bases lining up with TRBD1. V lost 3 bases to trimming and J lost 3 bases; unmatched junction nucleotides: 1. From germline, CDR1 is GTSNPN and CDR2 SVGIG (reference sequence). The CDR3 totals 13 residues. CDR3 protein: CAWRDRGDTEAFF. CDR3 coding DNA: TGTGCCTGGAGGGACAGGGGGGACACTGAAGCTTTCTTT.

The CDR3 here is CASSHPNVRGQGRRYEQYF. As DNA, the CDR3 is TGCGCCAGCAGTCACCCGAACGTTCGGGGTCAGGGGAGGCGATACGAGCAGTACTTC. The chain couples TRBV23-1 to TRBJ2-7; D may be TRBD1 or TRBD2 (6 bases each). TRBV23-1 is treated as an ORF (open reading frame) with a function not yet certain. The CDR3 runs 19 residues. V dropped 3 bases and J dropped 4 bases, with 28 bases sitting between them.

The chain carries TRBV29-1 and TRBJ1-1; 11 nucleotides line up with TRBD1. The trim removed 5 bases at V and 4 bases at J, leaving 18 bases unmatched. Germline V gene sequence: CDR1 SQVTM, CDR2 ANQGSEA. The CDR3 is 18 residues long. The CDR3, as DNA: TGCAGCGTTACCCGGGACAGGGGGATATCATCGCAGGGCACTGAAGCTTTCTTT. Translation: CSVTRDRGISSQGTEAFF.

The chain is built from TRBV30 and TRBJ2-7; 10 nucleotides align to TRBD1. V shed 2 bases, J shed 7 bases, and the junction held 5 bases outside the gene matches. The CDR3 covers 13 residues. Looked up from germline, CDR1 is GTSNPN and CDR2 is SVGIG (reference sequence). The CDR3 DNA is TGTGCCTGGAGTCGACAGGGGGCGGCTGAGCAGTACTTC. This codes for CAWSRQGAAEQYF.

CDR3 coding DNA: TGCGCCAGCAGTCCGAAGGGGACTAGCGGGGAGCATAGCACAGATACGCAGTATTTT. This encodes CASSPKGTSGEHSTDTQYF. The chain recombines TRBV23-1 with TRBJ2-3; 13 bases agree with TRBD2. TRBV23-1 is an ORF; its function is uncertain. There are 19 residues in the CDR3. The junction had 10 bases not matched to a gene; V was cut back by 4 bases and J by 0 bases.

The chain employs TRBV29-1 and TRBJ2-5, with D hard to call. Germline CDR1 and CDR2: SQVTM and ANQGSEA. Deletions cut 6 bases from V and 5 bases from J, with 13 bases between. The CDR3 extends over 12 amino acids. The CDR3 region is CSVRTVGETQYF. CDR3 DNA sequence: TGCAGCGTCCGGACGGTGGGGGAGACCCAGTACTTC.

This clone was observed once. The V and J genes are TRBV5-4 and TRBJ2-7, with TRBD2 as a possible D gene (6 bases). There are 16 residues in the CDR3. Germline V gives CDR1 SGHNT, CDR2 YYREEE (reference sequence). V lost 4 bases and J lost 4, with 21 bases in between. CDR3 bases: TGTGCCAGCAGCCCCGATCCCTCCCGGGGGTCATACGAGCAGTACTTC. Translated: CASSPDPSRGSYEQYF.

This rearrangement joins TRBV30 to TRBJ1-2; D is ambiguous. The CDR3 consists of 13 residues. In germline, CDR1 is GTSNPN, CDR2 SVGIG (reference sequence). V was shortened by 6 bases and J by 0 bases, with 11 bases between the two germline ends. The CDR3 spells CACGRSSNYGYTF. CDR3 sequence (DNA): TGTGCCTGTGGCAGGAGTTCTAACTATGGCTACACCTTC.

This clone was picked up a small number of times. V is TRBV9 and J is TRBJ2-7, with 9 bases that match TRBD1. Per the germline V gene, CDR1 is SGDLS and CDR2 is YYNGEE. Trimming at V came to 3 bases and at J to 7 bases, leaving 8 bases not matched to a gene. The CDR3 length is 14 residues. DNA of the CDR3: TGTGCCAGCAGCGCGACAGGGGGAATGGGAGAGCAGTACTTC. Residues: CASSATGGMGEQYF.

This clone was counted a few times. V is TRBV27 and J is TRBJ1-1; no clear D. V lost 6 bases, J lost 4 bases, and 12 bases lay in between. This CDR3 has 13 residues. The germline V gene encodes CDR1 MNHEY and CDR2 SMNVEV (reference sequence). CDR3 sequence: CASSVSLGTEAFF. CDR3 nucleotides: TGTGCCAGCAGCGTGAGTTTAGGCACTGAAGCTTTCTTT.

The chain is built from TRBV2 and TRBJ1-3; D uncertain. The CDR3 is made up of 14 amino acids. Looked up from germline, CDR1 is SNHLY and CDR2 is FYNNEI. Trimming removed 4 bases at V and 0 bases at J, with 7 bases between. The CDR3 spells CASSVLSSGNTIYF. The CDR3 DNA sequence: TGTGCCAGCAGTGTCCTCTCCTCTGGAAACACCATATATTTT.

The chain links TRBV5-1 to TRBJ2-5; TRBD1 or TRBD2 may be the D gene (5 bases each). The CDR3 sequence is 14 residues long. Germline V lookup: CDR1 SGHRS, CDR2 YFSETQ. V dropped 2 bases and J dropped 4 bases, with 12 bases sitting between them. CDR3 region: CASSLTQRGETQYF. CDR3 in DNA: TGCGCCAGCAGCTTAACCCAGAGGGGAGAGACCCAGTACTTC.

CDR3 sequence reads: CASSIRTGNTGELFF. CDR3 sequence (DNA): TGCGCCAGCAGCATACGGACAGGGAACACCGGGGAGCTGTTTTTT. The V and J genes are TRBV5-1 and TRBJ2-2, with TRBD1 matching over 7 bases. The trim removed 4 bases at V and 1 base at J, leaving 4 bases unmatched. Germline assignment: CDR1 SGHRS and CDR2 YFSETQ. The CDR3 runs 15 residues. The full variable domain, in which reference TRBV5-1 and TRBJ2-2 provide the parts outside the CDR3, is KAGVTQTPRYLIKTRGQQVTLSCSPISGHRSVSWYQQTPGQGLQFLFEYFSETQRNKGNFPGRFSGRQFSNSRSEMNVSTLELGDSALYLCASSIRTGNTGELFFGEGSRLTVL.

V gene TRBV29-1 combines with J gene TRBJ2-3; no reliable D call. The CDR3 is 11 residues long. Germline V gene data show CDR1 as SQVTM and CDR2 as ANQGSEA. V was pared by 7 bases and J by 4 bases, with 9 bases between. CDR3 sequence reads: CSAWDPDTQYF. The CDR3 coding sequence is TGCAGCGCTTGGGATCCAGATACGCAGTATTTT.

The V gene is TRBV5-1, the J gene TRBJ1-2; 8 positions match TRBD1. Germline V gene sequence: CDR1 SGHRS, CDR2 YFSETQ. V shed 0 bases and J 0 bases; nucleotides not matched to a gene: 1. The CDR3 loop spans 15 amino acids. CDR3 in DNA: TGCGCCAGCAGCTTGGAGACAGGGGCTAACTATGGCTACACCTTC. Residues: CASSLETGANYGYTF.

The chain uses TRBV4-3 and TRBJ1-2; 8 nucleotides match TRBD1. V lost 7 bases and J lost 2; bases outside the gene matches: 0. The germline gives CDR1 LGHNA, CDR2 YSLEER. The CDR3 has 12 amino acids. The CDR3 DNA is TGCGCCAGCACAGGGGGCAACTATGGCTACACCTTC. This translates into CASTGGNYGYTF.

This chain joins TRBV11-2 and TRBJ2-3; no clear D gene. Germline V gene data show CDR1 as SGHAT and CDR2 as FQNNGV. This CDR3 is built from 16 residues. The V end lost 1 base, the J end lost 0 bases, and 11 bases lay between the germline ends. DNA for the CDR3: TGTGCCAGCAGCTTAGTTGGTAGCCGAAGCACAGATACGCAGTATTTT. As protein: CASSLVGSRSTDTQYF. Full variable domain (outside the CDR3, taken from reference TRBV11-2 and TRBJ2-3): EAGVAQSPRYKIIEKRQSVAFWCNPISGHATLYWYQQILGQGPKLLIQFQNNGVVDDSQLPKDRFSAERLKGVDSTLKIQPAKLEDSAVYLCASSLVGSRSTDTQYFGPGTRLTVL.

The V gene is TRBV29-1, the J gene TRBJ1-3; 8 bases match TRBD1. V lost 6 bases and J lost 4; bases outside the gene matches: 8. The germline V gene has CDR1 SQVTM and CDR2 ANQGSEA. The length of the CDR3 is 14 residues. The CDR3 DNA follows: TGCAGCGTCGAGGACAGGGACAAAGGAAACACCATATATTTT. Protein: CSVEDRDKGNTIYF.

Only a few counts were recorded for this clone. DNA for the CDR3: TGTGCCAGTACCCTACTTGACAGGCCCGCCGGGGAGCTGTTTTTT. Amino acid sequence: CASTLLDRPAGELFF. The rearrangement joins TRBV19 to TRBJ2-2, with a weak D call TRBD1 (6 bases). V was pared by 7 bases and J by 6 bases, with 18 bases between. CDR1 LNHDA and CDR2 SQIVND come from the germline V gene (reference sequence). The CDR3 totals 15 residues.